One sample yielded the 7 T cell receptor beta chains listed below, sequenced in a study of T-cell memory formation after mild COVID-19. A single record per CDR3 protein comes from TCRdb applying MiXCR to the 5' RACE reads. The sample lists 15,000 or so distinct CDR3 sequences; over 20% were seen once. The sample consisted of PBMCs or a T cell subset sorted from them (not recorded which). The receptor source for this set is a man aged 18-30 years who had mild COVID-19 (a few samples of this study predate the infection). Cell type and time point are not known.

The table lists this clonotype with many counts. The gene calls are TRBV7-9 and TRBJ2-7; a weak D match, TRBD1 (6 bases). Looked up from germline, CDR1 is SEHNR and CDR2 is FQNEAQ (reference sequence). V shed 5 bases and J shed 3 bases, with 8 bases lying between them. CDR3 length equals 12 residues. The CDR3 region has the DNA TGTGCCAGCAGCCGGGACAACTACGAGCAGTACTTC. Its protein is CASSRDNYEQYF.

This clonotype was counted at least ten times. J is TRBJ2-7 and V is TRBV7-2; TRBD1 might be the D (6 bases). The germline gives CDR1 SGHTA, CDR2 FQGNSA. The V and J ends lost 7 bases and 2 bases respectively, with 15 bases between them. The CDR3 extends over 14 amino acids. As DNA, the CDR3 is TGTGCCAGCACCCCCTGGGGGCCAACCTACGAGCAGTACTTC. It translates to CASTPWGPTYEQYF.

At least ten counts were recorded for this clonotype. The chain couples TRBV15 to TRBJ1-5; D not resolved. This CDR3 is 14 amino acids long. Trimming stripped 1 base from V and 3 bases from J, with 7 bases between. Germline CDR1 reads LNHNV; CDR2 reads YYDKDF (reference sequence). CDR3 amino acids: CATSRARYNQPQHF. In nucleotides, the CDR3 is TGTGCCACCAGCAGAGCAAGGTACAATCAGCCCCAGCATTTT. Full variable domain (missing parts from reference TRBV15 and TRBJ1-5): DAMVIQNPRYQVTQFGKPVTLSCSQTLNHNVMYWYQQKSSQAPKLLFHYYDKDFNNEADTPDNFQSRRPNTSFCFLDIRSPGLGDTAMYLCATSRARYNQPQHFGDGTRLSIL.

The genes are TRBV4-3 and TRBJ1-1; possible D gene TRBD1, 5 bases. Deletions cut 4 bases from V and 4 bases from J, with 16 bases between. This CDR3 is 15 amino acids long. Germline CDR1 reads LGHNA; CDR2 reads YSLEER. In DNA, the CDR3 is TGCGCCAGCAGCCTAGGACACGCGGGATTCACTGAAGCTTTCTTT. Protein sequence: CASSLGHAGFTEAFF.

This rearrangement joins TRBV11-2 to TRBJ2-4; D perhaps matches TRBD2 (5 bases). The CDR3 length is 13 residues. V shed 4 bases and J shed 11 bases, with 15 bases lying between them. Germline V gene sequence: CDR1 SGHAT, CDR2 FQNNGV. DNA of the CDR3: TGTGCCAGCAGCTCAGGCGTGGAGGACTTTCAGTACTTC. It yields the protein CASSSGVEDFQYF. The full variable domain, rest sourced from reference TRBV11-2 and TRBJ2-4, is EAGVAQSPRYKIIEKRQSVAFWCNPISGHATLYWYQQILGQGPKLLIQFQNNGVVDDSQLPKDRFSAERLKGVDSTLKIQPAKLEDSAVYLCASSSGVEDFQYFGAGTRLSVL.

This CDR3 reads CSAIRDAYEQYF. CDR3 bases: TGCAGTGCTATCCGGGACGCCTACGAGCAGTACTTC. The chain links TRBV20-1 to TRBJ2-7; the D gene could be TRBD1 or TRBD2 (5 bases each). This CDR3 has 12 residues. Germline V gene data show CDR1 as DFQATT and CDR2 as SNEGSKA (reference sequence). Trimming left V 4 bases short and J 2 bases short, with 9 bases between.

In its sample, this clonotype was seen a few times. This rearrangement joins TRBV5-1 to TRBJ1-2; D is uncertain. Germline V gene lookup returns CDR1 SGHRS and CDR2 YFSETQ. Trimming left V 4 bases short and J 8 bases short, with 15 bases between. This CDR3 region has 13 residues. CDR3 protein: CASSPPTSSGYTF. The CDR3, as DNA: TGCGCCAGCAGCCCCCCGACCTCTAGCGGCTACACCTTC.